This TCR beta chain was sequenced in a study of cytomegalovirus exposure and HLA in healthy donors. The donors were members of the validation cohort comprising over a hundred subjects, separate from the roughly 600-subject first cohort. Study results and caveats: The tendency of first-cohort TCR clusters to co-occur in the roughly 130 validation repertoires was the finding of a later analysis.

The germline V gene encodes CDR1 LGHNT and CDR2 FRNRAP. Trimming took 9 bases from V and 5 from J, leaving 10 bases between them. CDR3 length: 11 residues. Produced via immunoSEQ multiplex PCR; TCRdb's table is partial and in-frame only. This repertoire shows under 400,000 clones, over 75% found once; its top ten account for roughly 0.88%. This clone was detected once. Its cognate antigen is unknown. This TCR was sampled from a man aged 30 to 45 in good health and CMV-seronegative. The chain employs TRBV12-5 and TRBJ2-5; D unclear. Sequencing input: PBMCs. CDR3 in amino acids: CASAQMETQYF. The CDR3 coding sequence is TGTGCTAGCGCACAGATGGAGACCCAGTACTTC.